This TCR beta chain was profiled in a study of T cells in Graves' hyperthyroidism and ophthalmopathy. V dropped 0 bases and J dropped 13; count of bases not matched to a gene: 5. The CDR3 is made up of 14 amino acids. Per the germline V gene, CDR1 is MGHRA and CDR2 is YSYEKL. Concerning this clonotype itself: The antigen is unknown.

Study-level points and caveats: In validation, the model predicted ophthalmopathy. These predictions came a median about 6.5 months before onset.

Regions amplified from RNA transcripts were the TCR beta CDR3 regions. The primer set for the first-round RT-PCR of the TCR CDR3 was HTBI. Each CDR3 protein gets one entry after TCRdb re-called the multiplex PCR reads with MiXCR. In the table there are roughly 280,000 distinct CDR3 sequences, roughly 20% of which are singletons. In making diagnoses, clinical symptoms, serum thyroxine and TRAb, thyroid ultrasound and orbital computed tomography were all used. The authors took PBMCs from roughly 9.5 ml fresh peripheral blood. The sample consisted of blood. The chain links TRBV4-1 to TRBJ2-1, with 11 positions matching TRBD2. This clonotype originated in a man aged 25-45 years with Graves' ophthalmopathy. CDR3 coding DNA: TGCGCCAGCAGCCAAGAAGCAACTAGCGGGAGACAGTTCTTC. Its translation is CASSQEATSGRQFF.